This is a list of T cell receptor beta chains from one sample in a study of T cell repertoires in cytomegalovirus infection. TCRdb fed the reads into MiXCR, producing one record per CDR3 protein. The table lists approximately 500,000 distinct CDR3 sequences, 16% of them singletons. The sequencing sample was made of CD8+ T cells from PBMCs. The receptors originated from a human donor in good health (CMV status not recorded). Some clones in this sample may be carry-over from other donors' samples. Each CDR3 is given with its conserved first and last residue. A D gene is named only where the DNA matches it firmly. Part of the rows lack a size; the others show once, few, many or a class for expanded clones.

CAISDPGGTSGSPPPDTQYF,TGTGCCATCAGTGACCCCGGGGGGACTAGCGGTTCCCCCCCCCCAGATACGCAGTATTTT,20,NA,TRBD2,TRBV10-3,TRBJ2-3
CASSSGTGAPRSYNEQFF,TGCGCCAGCTCGTCCGGGACAGGGGCTCCCCGCTCCTACAATGAGCAGTTCTTC,18,NA,TRBD1,TRBV5-1,TRBJ2-1
CSARDREAGRRTDTQYF,TGCAGTGCTAGAGATCGGGAAGCGGGGCGACGGACAGATACGCAGTATTTT,17,few,TRBD2,TRBV20-1,TRBJ2-3
CASRGTAYTF,TGTGCCAGCAGGGGAACGGCCTACACCTTC,10,many,NA,TRBV28,TRBJ1-2
CASSLAAGGGDTQYF,TGTGCCAGCAGCTTGGCGGCAGGGGGTGGGGATACGCAGTATTTT,15,NA,TRBD1,TRBV5-5,TRBJ2-3
CASSGRTSLEQYF,TGTGCCAGCAGTGGAAGGACTAGCTTAGAGCAGTACTTC,13,few,TRBD2,TRBV27,TRBJ2-7
CASSYRGGDTGELFF,TGTGCCAGCAGTTACCGTGGGGGAGACACCGGGGAGCTGTTTTTT,15,many,NA,TRBV6-2/TRBV6-3,TRBJ2-2
CASFGDRGASYGYTF,TGTGCCAGCTTTGGGGACAGGGGAGCGTCGTATGGCTACACCTTC,15,few,TRBD1,TRBV2,TRBJ1-2
CASSNKPGDLKNIQYF,TGTGCCAGCAGCAATAAACCAGGGGATCTCAAAAACATTCAGTACTTC,16,many,NA,TRBV7-9,TRBJ2-4
CASSPRDTLAKNIQYF,TGTGCCAGCAGCCCCCGGGACACCTTAGCCAAAAACATTCAGTACTTC,16,many,NA,TRBV7-9,TRBJ2-4
CASSVTTSDNEQFF,TGTGCCAGCAGCGTAACGACTAGCGACAATGAGCAGTTCTTC,14,many,TRBD2,TRBV9,TRBJ2-1
CASSLAPGSSGSQTGELFF,TGTGCCAGCAGCTTAGCCCCTGGGAGTAGCGGGAGTCAAACCGGGGAGCTGTTTTTT,19,few,TRBD2,TRBV7-9,TRBJ2-2
CASSFGDSYGYTF,TGTGCCAGCAGTTTTGGTGACAGCTATGGCTACACCTTC,13,many,NA,TRBV12-3/TRBV12-4,TRBJ1-2
CASSLIVGDTEAFF,TGTGCCAGCAGCTTAATAGTTGGGGACACTGAAGCTTTCTTT,14,many,NA,TRBV7-9,TRBJ1-1
CASSLQLAGGEGSYNEQFF,TGTGCCAGCAGTTTACAACTAGCGGGTGGTGAGGGGTCCTACAATGAGCAGTTCTTC,19,many,TRBD2,TRBV28,TRBJ2-1
CASQSRSGMGNQPQHF,TGTGCCAGTCAATCGCGATCAGGTATGGGCAATCAGCCCCAGCATTTT,16,NA,NA,TRBV19,TRBJ1-5
CASGSDSNTEAFF,TGTGCTAGTGGTTCGGACAGCAACACTGAAGCTTTCTTT,13,NA,NA,TRBV12-5,TRBJ1-1
CASSPAMGIQETQYF,TGTGCCAGTAGTCCAGCAATGGGTATCCAAGAGACCCAGTACTTC,15,few,NA,TRBV19,TRBJ2-5
CASRGTALSSYNEQFF,TGTGCCAGCAGAGGGACAGCCTTGAGCTCCTACAATGAGCAGTTCTTC,16,few,TRBD1,TRBV28,TRBJ2-1
CASSPSRAGGGGPNDEQFF,TGCGCCAGCAGCCCCTCCCGAGCGGGAGGGGGAGGGCCCAATGACGAGCAGTTCTTC,19,many,TRBD2,TRBV5-1,TRBJ2-1
CASSLTRDLRREAFF,TGTGCCAGCAGTTTAACCCGGGACCTCCGGAGGGAAGCTTTCTTT,15,many,NA,TRBV27,TRBJ1-1
CASSLTLPTWTENNEQFF,TGTGCCAGCAGCTTAACCCTCCCCACTTGGACTGAAAACAATGAGCAGTTCTTC,18,many,NA,TRBV7-3,TRBJ2-1
CASNPSSLPGTGSYEQYF,TGTGCCAGCAACCCTAGTTCTCTCCCCGGGACAGGGTCCTACGAGCAGTACTTC,18,few,TRBD1,TRBV5-6,TRBJ2-7
CASSPRLDIHNEQFF,TGTGCCAGCAGCCCACGCCTTGATATACACAATGAGCAGTTCTTC,15,few,NA,TRBV7-9,TRBJ2-1
CASSETSGTKETQYF,TGTGCCAGCAGTGAAACTTCCGGGACAAAAGAGACCCAGTACTTC,15,few,NA,TRBV6-1,TRBJ2-5
CASSTGQGAGYGYTF,TGTGCCAGTAGTACCGGACAGGGAGCGGGCTATGGCTACACCTTC,15,many,TRBD1,TRBV19,TRBJ1-2
CASSHETSRVSNTGELFF,TGTGCCAGCAGCCATGAGACATCCAGGGTTTCGAACACCGGGGAGCTGTTTTTT,18,NA,NA,TRBV3-1,TRBJ2-2
CASSPGGPRDRAYEQYF,TGCGCCAGCAGCCCAGGGGGCCCCCGGGACAGGGCATACGAGCAGTACTTC,17,NA,TRBD1,TRBV4-1,TRBJ2-7
CASTTGVPYEQYF,TGTGCCAGCACTACAGGGGTTCCCTACGAGCAGTACTTC,13,NA,TRBD1,TRBV6-5,TRBJ2-7
CASSPRLVNEQFF,TGCGCCAGCAGCCCGCGACTAGTGAATGAGCAGTTCTTC,13,many,NA,TRBV4-1,TRBJ2-1
CASSLGQDNQPQHF,TGTGCCAGCAGCTTAGGGCAGGACAATCAGCCCCAGCATTTT,14,many,NA,TRBV7-9,TRBJ1-5
CSARDPTGPEQFF,TGCAGTGCTAGAGATCCGACAGGGCCTGAGCAGTTCTTC,13,few,TRBD1,TRBV20-1,TRBJ2-1
CATRVVDTEAFF,TGTGCCACCAGGGTGGTGGACACTGAAGCTTTCTTT,12,few,NA,TRBV6-2/TRBV6-3,TRBJ1-1
CASSRDAGGEQYF,TGTGCCAGTAGCAGGGACGCGGGGGGCGAGCAGTACTTC,13,NA,TRBD2,TRBV19,TRBJ2-7
CASSHLAGEVDNEQFF,TGTGCCAGCAGCCATCTAGCGGGAGAAGTCGACAATGAGCAGTTCTTC,16,many,TRBD2,TRBV7-8,TRBJ2-1